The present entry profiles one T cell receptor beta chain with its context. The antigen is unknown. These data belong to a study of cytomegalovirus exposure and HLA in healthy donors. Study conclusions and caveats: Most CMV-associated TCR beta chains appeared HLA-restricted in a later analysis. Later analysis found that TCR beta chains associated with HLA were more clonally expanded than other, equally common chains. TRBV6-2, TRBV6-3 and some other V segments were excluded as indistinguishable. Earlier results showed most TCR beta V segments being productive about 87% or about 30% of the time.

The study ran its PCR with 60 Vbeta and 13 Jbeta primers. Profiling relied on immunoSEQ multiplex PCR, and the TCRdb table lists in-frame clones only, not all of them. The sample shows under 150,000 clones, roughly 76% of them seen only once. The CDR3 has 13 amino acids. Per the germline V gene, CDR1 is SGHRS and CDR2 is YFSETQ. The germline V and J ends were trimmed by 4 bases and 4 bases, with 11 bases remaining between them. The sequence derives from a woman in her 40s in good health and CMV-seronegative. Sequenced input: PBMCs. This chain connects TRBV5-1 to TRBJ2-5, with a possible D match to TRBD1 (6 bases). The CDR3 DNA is TGCGCCAGCAGCGAACAGGGTGGAGAGACCCAGTACTTC. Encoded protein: CASSEQGGETQYF.